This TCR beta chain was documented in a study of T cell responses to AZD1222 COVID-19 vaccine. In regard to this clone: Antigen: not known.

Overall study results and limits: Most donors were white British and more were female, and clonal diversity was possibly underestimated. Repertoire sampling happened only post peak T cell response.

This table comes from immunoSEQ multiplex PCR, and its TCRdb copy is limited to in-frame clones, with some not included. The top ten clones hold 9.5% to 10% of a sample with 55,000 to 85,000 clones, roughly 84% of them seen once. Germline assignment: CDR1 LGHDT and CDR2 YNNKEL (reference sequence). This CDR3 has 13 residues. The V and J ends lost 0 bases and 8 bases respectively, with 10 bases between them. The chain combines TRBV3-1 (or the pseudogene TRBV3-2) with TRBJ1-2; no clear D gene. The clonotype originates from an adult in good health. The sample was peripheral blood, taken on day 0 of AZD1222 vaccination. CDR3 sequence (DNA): TGTGCCAGCAGCCAAGATTGGGGTTGGGGCTACACCTTC. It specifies CASSQDWGWGYTF.